The next 13 T cell receptor beta chains were all read from a single sample in a study of beta chain features in type 1 diabetes. Investigators reverse transcribed all isolated RNA, so they sequenced expressed TCRB transcripts. TCRdb's table, derived via immunoSEQ multiplex PCR, lists solely in-frame clones and lacks some. There are approximately 170,000 clones in the sample; almost 65% occur only once, and under 0.1% lies in the top ten. Overall study results and limits: Shorter TCRB CDR3s, moderately but significantly so, were found in Type 1 diabetes patients in all four CD4+ subsets.

Their specific antigens are unknown. Sample: naive CD4+ T cells from blood. The receptors were sampled from a man aged 30 to 45 with type 1 diabetes.

The rearrangement links TRBV6-5 to TRBJ1-2, with a weak D call TRBD1 (6 bases). This CDR3 has 15 residues. Germline CDR1 and CDR2: MNHEY and SVGAGI. Between the trimmed V and J ends, which lost 6 bases and 1 base, there was a span of 15 bases. The CDR3 nucleotides are TGTGCCAGCAGCCAGCGGGACACTTTTAACTATGGCTACACCTTC. It codes for CASSQRDTFNYGYTF.

The V call is TRBV29-1, the J call TRBJ1-2; TRBD1 is a possible D gene (5 bases). CDR3 length: 12 residues. The V end was cut by 6 bases, the J end by 1 base, with 9 bases between. The V gene's germline CDR1 is SQVTM and CDR2 ANQGSEA. The CDR3 DNA reads as TGCAGCGTCCTCAGGGATAACTATGGCTACACCTTC. Its translation is CSVLRDNYGYTF.

In this sample, this clone turned up a few times. The chain employs TRBV30 and TRBJ2-3; 8 nucleotides agree with TRBD2. This CDR3 has 13 amino acids. CDR1 and CDR2 from the germline V gene are GTSNPN and SVGIG (reference sequence). J was trimmed by 2 bases and V by 8 bases; bases with no gene match: 6. The CDR3 sequence is CAGIAGPTDTQYF. CDR3 bases: TGTGCCGGGATAGCGGGACCCACAGATACGCAGTATTTT.

The chain couples TRBV29-1 to TRBJ2-3; 9 bases align to TRBD1. Trimming at V came to 7 bases and at J to 6 bases, leaving 11 bases not matched to a gene. Germline V gene data show CDR1 as SQVTM and CDR2 as ANQGSEA. CDR3 size: 14 residues. The DNA for the CDR3 is TGCAGCGCTCCGGGACAGGGATCTGCGGATACGCAGTATTTT. It is translated as CSAPGQGSADTQYF.

V and J are TRBV7-2 and TRBJ2-3, with 9 bases aligning to TRBD1. Germline CDR1 is SGHTA and CDR2 is FQGNSA. The CDR3 sequence is 16 residues long. V shed 6 bases and J 4 bases; nucleotides not matched to a gene: 11. DNA for the CDR3: TGTGCCAGCAGTCTTCGCGGGACAGGGATAGCAGATACGCAGTATTTT. Translating gives CASSLRGTGIADTQYF.

The V call is TRBV7-6, the J call TRBJ2-7; 9 nucleotides line up with TRBD1. This CDR3 has 15 residues. V trimming: 5 bases; J trimming: 7 bases; junction bases outside the gene matches: 12. CDR1 is SGHVS and CDR2 is FNYEAQ in the germline V gene. DNA of the CDR3: TGTGCCAGCAGCCCCACCGGGACAGGGTCAGGGGAGCAGTACTTC. Protein: CASSPTGTGSGEQYF.

V is TRBV7-9 and J is TRBJ2-1, with D perhaps matching TRBD2 (6 bases). V lost 3 bases, J lost 4 bases, and 13 bases lay in between. This CDR3 comprises 15 residues. The germline gives CDR1 SEHNR, CDR2 FQNEAQ (reference sequence). The CDR3 loop is CASSFGGDLYNEQFF. The CDR3 DNA is TGTGCCAGCAGCTTCGGCGGGGACTTATACAATGAGCAGTTCTTC.

The chain links TRBV7-6 to TRBJ2-7, with a weak D call TRBD1 (5 bases). Germline V CDR1 and CDR2: SGHVS, FNYEAQ. This CDR3 has 14 residues. The V and J ends lost 4 bases and 2 bases respectively, with 12 bases between them. The CDR3 DNA is TGTGCCAGCAGCTACTCCCAGGGCCCCTACGAGCAGTACTTC. Its translation: CASSYSQGPYEQYF.

The genes are TRBV4-3 and TRBJ2-3; D may be TRBD1 (6 bases). With 8 bases removed from V and 6 bases from J, the gap between germline ends came to 15 bases. In germline, CDR1 is LGHNA, CDR2 YSLEER. The length of the CDR3 is 13 residues. The chain's CDR3 is CASGQQGPDTQYF. The CDR3 nucleotides read TGCGCCAGCGGACAACAGGGCCCCGATACGCAGTATTTT.

The rearrangement joins TRBV29-1 to TRBJ2-5; D remains ambiguous. This CDR3 region has 12 residues. V lost 3 bases, J lost 4 bases, and 9 bases lay in between. Germline V gene lookup returns CDR1 SQVTM and CDR2 ANQGSEA. The CDR3, as DNA: TGCAGCGTTGACAGCCCGCGAGAGACCCAGTACTTC. This translates into CSVDSPRETQYF.

There are a few counts of this clone. The chain combines TRBV19 with TRBJ2-3; 7 bases map to TRBD2. In germline, CDR1 is LNHDA, CDR2 SQIVND (reference sequence). V dropped 5 bases and J dropped 0; count of bases not matched to a gene: 5. The CDR3 covers 15 residues. In nucleotides, the CDR3 is TGTGCCAGTAGTTCTCTAGCGGAAAGCACAGATACGCAGTATTTT. As protein: CASSSLAESTDTQYF.

This chain joins TRBV30 and TRBJ1-4; TRBD1 is a possible D gene (6 bases). The germline V gene has CDR1 GTSNPN and CDR2 SVGIG (reference sequence). Trimming pared 3 bases from V and 10 bases from J, leaving 12 bases between. The CDR3 totals 12 residues. In DNA, the CDR3 is TGTGCCTGGAGCCCAGGGGCGGGAAAACTGTTTTTT. This translates into CAWSPGAGKLFF.

The rearrangement joins TRBV14 to TRBJ2-5; D call uncertain. The CDR3 totals 11 residues. Germline V lookup: CDR1 SGHDN, CDR2 FVKESK. V lost 0 bases, J lost 6 bases, and 2 bases lay in between. CDR3 coding DNA: TGTGCCAGCAGCCAAGAGAAGACCCAGTACTTC. Its protein is CASSQEKTQYF.